This record looks at one T cell receptor (beta chain) sequence and its context. The CDR3 has 10 residues. From germline, CDR1 is DFQATT and CDR2 SNEGSKA (reference sequence). The V gene lost 6 bases and the J gene lost 7 bases, with 9 bases spanning the gap. This record belongs to a study of graft-versus-host responses after intestinal transplantation. The study plated around 200,000 CFSE-labeled responders with around 200,000 irradiated, violet-dye-labeled stimulators. TCRdb's table, derived via immunoSEQ multiplex PCR, lists solely in-frame clones and lacks some. Of around 21,000 clones listed, approximately 33% are singletons.

The sequencing used alloreactive CD8+ T cells from a mixed lymphocyte reaction culture, collected before intestinal transplant. Subset reported: CFSE-low proliferating T cells sorted from roughly 6-day pre-transplant mixed lymphocyte reaction (GvH or HvG direction). The V gene is TRBV20-1, the J gene TRBJ1-2; D gene uncertain. The clonotype originates from a human patient who received an intestinal transplant. The CDR3 here is CSAGLGGYTF. The DNA for the CDR3 is TGCAGTGCAGGACTGGGTGGCTACACCTTC.